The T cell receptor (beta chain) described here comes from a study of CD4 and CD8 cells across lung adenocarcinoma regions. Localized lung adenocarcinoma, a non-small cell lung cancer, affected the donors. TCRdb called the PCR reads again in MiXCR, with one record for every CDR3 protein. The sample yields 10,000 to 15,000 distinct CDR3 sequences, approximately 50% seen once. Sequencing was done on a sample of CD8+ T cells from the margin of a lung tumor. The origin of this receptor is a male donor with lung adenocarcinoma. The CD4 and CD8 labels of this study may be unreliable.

CDR3 sequence (DNA): TGCGCCAGCAGTGAGGCACAGGACCCCTACGAGCAGTACTTC. It encodes CASSEAQDPYEQYF. This chain connects TRBV10-1 to TRBJ2-7; possible D gene TRBD1, 5 bases. The V and J ends lost 2 bases and 2 bases respectively, with 10 bases between them. The germline V gene encodes CDR1 WNHNN and CDR2 SYGVQD (reference sequence). This CDR3 comprises 14 residues.